The present T cell receptor beta chain was sequenced within a study of post-analysis software for immune sequencing data. Whole-study findings and limits: Patients carried a handful of TRBV segments more frequently than controls did, and TRBV5-6, TRBV5-1 and TRBV20-1 were among them.

Concerning this clonotype: What it binds is not known.

cDNA libraries for TCR beta contained unique molecular identifiers. TCRdb recomputed calls from the PCR reads with MiXCR, one row per CDR3 protein. The sample consists of under 200,000 distinct CDR3 sequences, over 25% of them appearing once. Trimming took off 2 bases at V and 11 bases at J, with 27 bases between the two ends. Germline CDR1 and CDR2: DFQATT and SNEGSKA (reference sequence). CDR3 length: 16 amino acids. This chain uses TRBV20-1 with TRBJ1-1, with D hard to call. This clonotype originated in a girl aged 2-17 years with multiple sclerosis. The source material was blood. The CDR3 DNA reads TGCAGTGCTAGACCCACTTCGGCGGCCTTAAGGAGGAGGGCTTTCTTT. Its protein is CSARPTSAALRRRAFF.